Following are 16 T cell receptor beta chains from one sample sequenced in a study of OX40 agonist ivuxolimab in advanced cancers. Repertoires were generated with immunoSEQ multiplex PCR, while TCRdb's copy carries only in-frame clones and drops some. This sample has fewer than 35,000 clones, with under 95% found just once. The sequences come from CD4+ or CD8+ T cells sorted from blood, collected in a trial of the OX40 agonist ivuxolimab. Receptor source: an adult with an advanced solid tumor such as melanoma, head and neck, liver or kidney cancer.

This chain connects TRBV5-5 to TRBJ2-7; a weak D match, TRBD1 (6 bases). Germline V CDR1 and CDR2: SGHKS, YYEKEE (reference sequence). V was cut by 4 bases and J by 2 bases, with 19 bases left in between. The CDR3 covers 16 residues. The CDR3 nucleotides are TGTGCCAGCAGCGGTTACAGGGAAAACAAAACCTACGAGCAGTACTTC. This encodes CASSGYRENKTYEQYF.

This clone has only one observation. The V and J genes are TRBV27 and TRBJ2-5; TRBD2 matches at 13 bases. V shed 5 bases and J 5 bases; nucleotides not matched to a gene: 8. Germline-derived CDR1 and CDR2 are MNHEY and SMNVEV (reference sequence). The CDR3 totals 16 residues. The CDR3 coding sequence is TGTGCCAGCAGTCCGGGACTAGCGGGATACCCTGAGACCCAGTACTTC. Protein product: CASSPGLAGYPETQYF.

The chain recombines TRBV29-1 with TRBJ2-3, with D possibly TRBD2 on 7 matching bases. This CDR3 contains 17 residues. Trimming pared 0 bases from V and 3 bases from J, leaving 19 bases between. Germline V CDR1 and CDR2: SQVTM, ANQGSEA. Written as DNA, the CDR3 is TGCAGCGTTGAAGACATTCCGGGGGGCGGTTCGACAGATACGCAGTATTTT. It specifies CSVEDIPGGGSTDTQYF.

The rearrangement joins TRBV27 to TRBJ2-1; D ambiguous. The V gene lost 1 base and the J gene lost 0 bases, with 7 bases spanning the gap. This CDR3 has 15 amino acids. Germline assignment: CDR1 MNHEY and CDR2 SMNVEV (reference sequence). The CDR3 nucleotides are TGTGCCAGCAGTTTATGGGTGGGCTCCTACAATGAGCAGTTCTTC. Translated: CASSLWVGSYNEQFF.

Within the sample, this clone is large. This sequence joins TRBV21-1 and TRBJ1-2. TRBV21-1 is tagged as a pseudogene. This CDR3 has 14 residues. The CDR3 bases are TGTGCCAGCAGCAATACGGGTATCATCGGTGGCTACACCTTC. Protein sequence: CASSNTGIIGGYTF.

The V and J genes are TRBV27 and TRBJ2-7; TRBD1 agrees at 7 bases. This CDR3 is 15 amino acids long. V lost 6 bases and J lost 4; bases outside the gene matches: 12. Per the germline V gene, CDR1 is MNHEY and CDR2 is SMNVEV (reference sequence). CDR3 bases: TGTGCCAGCAGACCCGGGACAGTTTGGAGGTACGAGCAGTACTTC. Its protein product is CASRPGTVWRYEQYF.

The CDR3 DNA reads TGTGCCAGTAGTATTCTACACGGCGGGGTTGATGAGCAGTTCTTC. The encoded protein is CASSILHGGVDEQFF. The chain has TRBV19 and TRBJ2-1; a weak D match, TRBD2 (6 bases). Germline CDR1 and CDR2: LNHDA and SQIVND (reference sequence). V was cut by 3 bases and J by 8 bases, with 17 bases left in between. This CDR3 region has 15 residues.

V and J are TRBV27 and TRBJ1-2; the D is unclear. CDR3 length: 15 amino acids. Per the germline V gene, CDR1 is MNHEY and CDR2 is SMNVEV (reference sequence). V shed 2 bases and J shed 0 bases, with 10 bases lying between them. In nucleotides, the CDR3 is TGTGCCAGCAGTTTAATGGGCGAGGCTAACTATGGCTACACCTTC. Amino acid sequence: CASSLMGEANYGYTF.

The CDR3 loop is CASSREITNSNQPQHF. The CDR3 DNA reads as TGTGCCAGCAGCCGGGAGATAACTAATAGCAATCAGCCCCAGCATTTT. The chain has TRBV5-5 and TRBJ1-5; D unresolved. Germline assignment: CDR1 SGHKS and CDR2 YYEKEE (reference sequence). Trimming took off 4 bases at V and 0 bases at J, with 14 bases between the two ends. The length of the CDR3 is 16 residues.

The chain has TRBV5-5 and TRBJ2-7; possibly TRBD1 or TRBD2 for D (5 bases each). V lost 4 bases to trimming and J lost 3 bases, with 20 bases between them. Per the germline V gene, CDR1 is SGHKS and CDR2 is YYEKEE (reference sequence). The CDR3 runs 16 residues. The CDR3 nucleotides read TGTGCCAGCAGCCCCATCCGGGACCTAGTCTACTACGAGCAGTACGTC. It is translated as CASSPIRDLVYYEQYV.

The chain carries TRBV7-9 and TRBJ2-3; tentative D call: TRBD2 (6 bases). The germline V gene encodes CDR1 SEHNR and CDR2 FQNEAQ (reference sequence). The CDR3 has 16 amino acids. The V gene lost 7 bases and the J gene lost 2 bases, with 19 bases spanning the gap. The CDR3 reads CASNTLGEANTDTQYF. The DNA for the CDR3 is TGTGCCAGCAACACGTTGGGGGAGGCAAACACAGATACGCAGTATTTT.

The chain uses TRBV7-2 and TRBJ2-1; D is possibly TRBD1 (5 bases). Germline CDR1 and CDR2: SGHTA and FQGNSA. The CDR3 contains 13 residues. The V gene lost 4 bases and the J gene lost 6 bases, with 10 bases spanning the gap. DNA for the CDR3: TGTGCCAGCAGCTATCAGGGTGGCAATGAGCAGTTCTTC. This sequence encodes CASSYQGGNEQFF.

The J gene is TRBJ1-1, the V gene TRBV14; 9 nucleotides match TRBD1. The CDR3 loop spans 14 amino acids. J was trimmed by 4 bases and V by 4 bases; bases with no gene match: 4. Germline V gene lookup returns CDR1 SGHDN and CDR2 FVKESK. In nucleotides, the CDR3 is TGTGCCAGCAGCCCGACAGGGGGGGTCACTGAAGCTTTCTTT. It yields the protein CASSPTGGVTEAFF. The variable domain in full, completed from reference TRBV14 and TRBJ1-1, reads EAGVTQFPSHSVIEKGQTVTLRCDPISGHDNLYWYRRVMGKEIKFLLHFVKESKQDESGMPNNRFLAERTGGTYSTLKVQPAELEDSGVYFCASSPTGGVTEAFFGQGTRLTVV.

Written as DNA, the CDR3 is TGCGCCAGCAGCCAAGACTTATTCCTAGCGGGAGGGAACAATGAGCAGTTCTTC. Its protein product is CASSQDLFLAGGNNEQFF. The V and J genes are TRBV4-3 and TRBJ2-1; 12 bases match TRBD2. V was clipped by 0 bases and J by 5 bases; unmatched bases: 8. This CDR3 contains 18 residues. From germline, CDR1 is LGHNA and CDR2 YSLEER.

The chain combines TRBV6-5 with TRBJ1-1, with D unresolved. This CDR3 is built from 13 residues. CDR1 and CDR2 from the germline V gene are MNHEY and SVGAGI. Trimming removed 4 bases from V and 1 base from J, with 7 bases in between. CDR3 nucleotides: TGTGCCAGCAGTTTTGCGGAGAACACTGAAGCTTTCTTT. This codes for CASSFAENTEAFF.

The V gene is TRBV7-6, the J gene TRBJ2-7; 9 positions match TRBD1. Germline V gene data show CDR1 as SGHVS and CDR2 as FNYEAQ. Trimming removed 6 bases from V and 6 bases from J; junction bases left unmatched: 12. The CDR3 totals 15 residues. The CDR3: CASSLSGTGLGEQYF. As DNA, the CDR3 is TGTGCCAGCAGTTTAAGCGGGACAGGGTTAGGCGAGCAGTACTTC.